The 14 T cell receptor beta chains below come from one sample, sequenced in a study of PD-1 blockade in classical Hodgkin lymphoma. Brentuximab vedotin exposure varied, and every patient relapsed after autologous stem cell transplantation. The data were produced by immunoSEQ multiplex PCR, yet TCRdb's version contains in-frame clones alone and is incomplete. The sample consists of tens of thousands of clones, around four fifths of them appearing once. Sequenced material: peripheral blood mononuclear cells (PBMCs), taken before the second cycle of nivolumab. Source of these receptors: a human donor with classical Hodgkin lymphoma.

This clone has a handful of counts. This rearrangement joins TRBV19 to TRBJ1-4; TRBD1 aligns across 7 bases. The CDR3 is made up of 15 amino acids. Unmatched junction bases numbered 4, after V lost 3 bases and J lost 3 bases. CDR1 LNHDA and CDR2 SQIVND come from the germline V gene (reference sequence). The CDR3 region is CASSIGGGPNEKLFF. The CDR3 coding sequence is TGTGCCAGTAGTATCGGAGGGGGCCCTAATGAAAAACTGTTTTTT.

The chain carries TRBV9 and TRBJ1-1; 9 bases fit TRBD1. The CDR3 is made up of 14 amino acids. The V and J ends lost 4 bases and 4 bases, in that order; junction bases with no gene match: 5. Germline V gives CDR1 SGDLS, CDR2 YYNGEE. Here the CDR3 DNA reads TGTGCCAGCAGCTTGGACAGGGGAAGCACTGAAGCTTTCTTT. It translates to CASSLDRGSTEAFF.

This chain uses TRBV7-2 with TRBJ1-2; the D is unclear. The V end was cut by 1 base, the J end by 4 bases, with 10 bases between. The CDR3 is 14 amino acids. Per the germline V gene, CDR1 is SGHTA and CDR2 is FQGNSA. The CDR3 sequence: CASSLVVRFYGYTF. The DNA for the CDR3 is TGTGCCAGCAGCTTAGTGGTCAGGTTCTATGGCTACACCTTC.

This clone was found a few times. The chain is built from TRBV15 and TRBJ2-5; TRBD1 aligns across 10 bases. Trimming removed 1 base from V and 4 bases from J; junction bases left unmatched: 3. The CDR3 totals 15 residues. Germline V gives CDR1 LNHNV, CDR2 YYDKDF (reference sequence). The CDR3: CATSRGWDRGETQYF. The CDR3 bases are TGTGCCACCAGCAGAGGCTGGGACAGGGGAGAGACCCAGTACTTC.

J is TRBJ2-7 and V is TRBV2; TRBD1 matches 9 bases. The V gene's germline CDR1 is SNHLY and CDR2 FYNNEI. The CDR3 extends over 13 amino acids. The CDR3 protein is CASSAGQGLVVRV. In nucleotides, the CDR3 is TGTGCCAGCAGTGCGGGACAGGGTCTAGTCGTGAGGGTC.

Only one count was recorded for this clone. V usage is TRBV12-5 and J usage is TRBJ1-3; D is perhaps TRBD1 (6 bases). Germline lookup yields CDR1 LGHNT and CDR2 FRNRAP. This CDR3 comprises 18 residues. Trimming cost V 0 bases and J 2 bases, with 17 bases left between them. This CDR3 reads CASGLVHLDGGTGNTIYF. For the CDR3, the DNA is TGTGCTAGTGGTTTGGTACACCTTGATGGGGGCACTGGAAACACCATATATTTT.

The chain uses TRBV9 and TRBJ2-7; 7 nucleotides align to TRBD2. CDR3 length equals 17 residues. The germline V gene encodes CDR1 SGDLS and CDR2 YYNGEE. V was clipped by 6 bases and J by 1 base; unmatched bases: 16. The CDR3 DNA is TGTGCCAGCACCCCTACCCTCAGAGCGGGGAAGTCCTACGAGCAGTACTTC. This gives the protein CASTPTLRAGKSYEQYF.

The V gene is TRBV7-2, the J gene TRBJ1-5; D gene ambiguous. Per the germline V gene, CDR1 is SGHTA and CDR2 is FQGNSA. This CDR3 spans 16 amino acids. Trimming took 0 bases from V and 0 from J, leaving 9 bases between them. The chain's CDR3 is CASSLAGPHSNQPQHF. The CDR3 nucleotides are TGTGCCAGCAGCTTAGCCGGGCCGCATAGCAATCAGCCCCAGCATTTT. The full variable domain, in which reference TRBV7-2 and TRBJ1-5 provide the parts outside the CDR3, is GAGVSQSPSNKVTEKGKDVELRCDPISGHTALYWYRQSLGQGLEFLIYFQGNSAPDKSGLPSDRFSAERTGGSVSTLTIQRTQQEDSAVYLCASSLAGPHSNQPQHFGDGTRLSIL.

The gene calls are TRBV19 and TRBJ2-1; 10 bases match TRBD2. V gave up 2 bases and J gave up 0 bases; unmatched junction bases: 10. The CDR3 is 19 amino acids. Germline V gene sequence: CDR1 LNHDA, CDR2 SQIVND (reference sequence). The CDR3 spells CASSINAVAGGSSYNEQFF. The CDR3, as DNA: TGTGCCAGTAGTATAAATGCGGTAGCGGGAGGAAGCTCCTACAATGAGCAGTTCTTC.

This clone showed up just once. The V call is TRBV28, the J call TRBJ1-4; TRBD1 aligns across 11 bases. In germline, CDR1 is MDHEN, CDR2 SYDVKM. This CDR3 comprises 15 residues. Trimming removed 3 bases from V and 7 bases from J; junction bases left unmatched: 4. In nucleotides, the CDR3 is TGTGCCAGCAGTTTTTCGGGACAGGGGGTTGAAAAACTGTTTTTT. Its translation: CASSFSGQGVEKLFF.

V usage is TRBV10-3 and J usage is TRBJ2-2; D not resolved. CDR1 is ENHRY, CDR2 SYGVKD, per germline. Trimming left V 11 bases short and J 5 bases short, with 9 bases between. The CDR3 extends over 11 amino acids. The CDR3 here is CASRETGELFF. In DNA form, the CDR3 reads TGTGCCTCCCGAGAGACCGGGGAGCTGTTTTTT.

The V and J genes are TRBV2 and TRBJ1-2; 10 positions agree with TRBD1. The CDR3 extends over 14 amino acids. From germline, CDR1 is SNHLY and CDR2 FYNNEI. V shed 10 bases and J 6 bases; nucleotides not matched to a gene: 11. The CDR3: CATSRDRGSDGYTF. The CDR3 DNA reads as TGTGCCACCTCCAGGGACAGGGGATCTGATGGCTACACCTTC.

The chain recombines TRBV30 with TRBJ1-2; tentatively, D is TRBD1 (5 bases). The CDR3 length is 13 residues. Trimming cost V 2 bases and J 6 bases, with 13 bases left between them. From germline, CDR1 is GTSNPN and CDR2 SVGIG (reference sequence). The CDR3 DNA reads as TGTGCCTGGAGTTCAAGGGGAGTGGATGGCTACACCTTC. Translated, it gives CAWSSRGVDGYTF.

CDR3 in amino acids: CASRGSQETQYF. The CDR3 DNA is TGTGCCAGCCGGGGATCCCAAGAGACCCAGTACTTC. The J gene is TRBJ2-5, the V gene TRBV6-6; tentative D call: TRBD2 (5 bases). Germline CDR1 reads MNHNY; CDR2 reads SVGAGI (reference sequence). With 8 bases removed from V and 1 base from J, the gap between germline ends came to 8 bases. The CDR3 has 12 amino acids.